A selection of T cell receptor beta chains follows, all from one sample in a study of resident and recirculating memory T cells in vitiligo. This table comes from immunoSEQ multiplex PCR, and its TCRdb copy is limited to in-frame clones, with some not included. The sample includes fewer than 80,000 clones, about 89% of them seen just once. Specimen: blood. These TCRs come from a male donor with vitiligo. CDR3s include the opening cysteine and the closing phenylalanine or tryptophan. D genes are given only for firm matches. For some rows the clone size is stated as once, few or many, or as a class when expanded; others skip it.

j_call v_call d_call clone_size cdr3_aa cdr3_nt
TRBJ1-5 TRBV7-9 NA large CASSLGGWIQPQHF TGTGCCAGCAGCCTTGGGGGGTGGATTCAGCCCCAGCATTTT
TRBJ1-2 TRBV27 TRBD1 once CASSLSPYTSTGQGASF TGTGCCAGCAGTTTATCCCCCTATACCTCAACGGGACAGGGAGCTTCCTTC
TRBJ2-7 TRBV5-4 TRBD1 NA CASSLPGQGNEQYF TGTGCCAGCAGCTTGCCGGGACAGGGGAACGAGCAGTACTTC
TRBJ2-5 TRBV27 TRBD2 NA CASSLLAEETQYF TGTGCCAGCAGTTTACTAGCGGAAGAGACCCAGTACTTC
TRBJ2-5 TRBV5-1 NA NA CASSLGGQGTETQYF TGCGCCAGCAGCTTGGGGGGGCAGGGGACGGAGACCCAGTACTTC
TRBJ2-6 TRBV4-2 TRBD2 NA CASSHPRGGAGSGANVLTF TGTGCCAGCAGCCACCCCCGGGGGGGGGCGGGCTCTGGGGCCAACGTCCTGACTTTC
TRBJ2-7 TRBV6-5 TRBD1 NA CASSYSNLGQGWEQYF TGTGCCAGCAGTTACTCGAATCTAGGACAGGGATGGGAGCAGTACTTC
TRBJ2-2 TRBV9 NA NA CASRGATGELFF TGTGCCAGCAGGGGGGCCACCGGGGAGCTGTTTTTT
TRBJ1-6 TRBV6-5 NA once CASSDRYNSPLHF TGTGCCAGCAGCGACAGATATAATTCACCCCTCCACTTT
TRBJ1-4 TRBV28 TRBD1 NA CASSLTGQGASNEKLFF TGTGCCAGCAGCCTGACGGGACAGGGGGCGTCTAATGAAAAACTGTTTTTT
TRBJ2-3 TRBV6-1 TRBD2 once CASSGASGGKDTQYF TGTGCCAGCAGTGGAGCTAGCGGGGGGAAAGATACGCAGTATTTT
TRBJ2-5 TRBV7-3 TRBD2 NA CASSPHGGTNQETQYF TGTGCCAGCAGCCCCCATGGGGGGACTAATCAAGAGACCCAGTACTTC
TRBJ1-6 TRBV19 NA NA CASNILNTGNSPLHF TGTGCCAGTAACATACTTAATACAGGGAATTCACCCCTCCACTTT
TRBJ2-2 TRBV4-3 NA NA CASSPRKEGNTGELFF TGCGCCAGCAGCCCACGAAAGGAGGGGAACACCGGGGAGCTGTTTTTT
TRBJ2-4 TRBV7-3 NA NA CASSLTGGQGENIQYF TGTGCCAGCAGCTTGACCGGGGGGCAGGGTGAAAACATTCAGTACTTC
TRBJ2-1 TRBV7-6 NA NA CASSSPYRTGNEQFF TGTGCCAGCAGCTCCCCGTACCGGACTGGTAATGAGCAGTTCTTC
TRBJ2-1 TRBV25-1 TRBD2 NA CASGGQTSGAIWNEQFF TGTGCCAGCGGGGGGCAAACTAGCGGGGCGATCTGGAATGAGCAGTTCTTC
TRBJ2-5 TRBV7-2 TRBD2 NA CASSVYMGGQYF TGTGCCAGCAGCGTCTACATGGGGGGGCAGTACTTC
TRBJ1-3 TRBV11-2 NA NA CASSNRDIIRPSGNTIYF TGTGCCAGCAGTAACCGGGACATAATACGACCCTCTGGAAACACCATATATTTT
TRBJ1-2 TRBV7-9 TRBD1 once CASSLTQGADYGYTF TGTGCCAGCAGCTTAACACAGGGGGCTGACTATGGCTACACCTTC
TRBJ1-5 TRBV18 TRBD1 NA CASSPGTGSLNQPQHF TGTGCCAGCTCACCAGGGACAGGGTCCCTGAATCAGCCCCAGCATTTT
TRBJ1-2 TRBV29-1 NA NA CSGGTQSNYGYTF TGCAGCGGTGGGACACAATCTAACTATGGCTACACCTTC
TRBJ2-1 TRBV7-9 NA NA CASSLKGGGPDEQFF TGTGCCAGCAGCTTAAAGGGAGGGGGGCCCGATGAGCAGTTCTTC
TRBJ2-2 TRBV9 TRBD1 NA CASSRDRGNTGELFF TGTGCCAGCAGCCGTGACAGGGGCAACACCGGGGAGCTGTTTTTT
TRBJ1-6 TRBV18 NA NA CASSPPQGPRGSPLHF TGTGCCAGCTCACCCCCACAGGGCCCCAGGGGTTCACCCCTCCACTTT
TRBJ1-1 TRBV5-1 NA NA CASSLYPRNTEAFF TGCGCCAGCAGCTTGTATCCCCGTAACACTGAAGCTTTCTTT
TRBJ2-5 TRBV9 NA NA CASSGTLEETQYF TGTGCCAGCAGTGGGACACTTGAAGAGACCCAGTACTTC
TRBJ2-3 TRBV25-1 TRBD2 NA CATGASGGPGTDTQYF TGTGCCACCGGGGCTAGCGGGGGCCCGGGCACAGATACGCAGTATTTT
TRBJ1-5 TRBV5-1 NA NA CASSLGENQPQHF TGCGCCAGCAGCTTGGGTGAGAATCAGCCCCAGCATTTT
TRBJ1-1 TRBV7-9 NA once CASSREYGAFF TGTGCCAGCAGCCGCGAGTACGGAGCTTTCTTT
TRBJ1-1 TRBV4-3 TRBD1 NA CASSQDLQGRTEAFF TGCGCCAGCAGCCAAGATCTACAGGGGAGGACTGAAGCTTTCTTT
TRBJ1-1 TRBV6-6 NA NA CASSSLARGMNTEAFF TGTGCCAGCAGTTCCCTCGCCAGGGGTATGAACACTGAAGCTTTCTTT
TRBJ2-4 TRBV6-5 NA NA CASRRAGGNIQYF TGTGCCAGCAGACGGGCCGGGGGAAACATTCAGTACTTC
TRBJ2-7 TRBV11-2 NA NA CASSLGPDLSYEQYF TGTGCCAGCAGCTTAGGCCCTGACTTGTCCTACGAGCAGTACTTC
TRBJ2-7 TRBV29-1 NA NA CSVARRGEEQYF TGCAGCGTTGCCCGCAGGGGGGAAGAGCAGTACTTC
TRBJ2-3 TRBV5-6 NA NA CASSSTKDRFLTDTQYF TGTGCCAGCAGTTCCACTAAAGACAGGTTCCTCACAGATACGCAGTATTTT
TRBJ1-6 TRBV7-9 TRBD1 NA CASSRQGTGGNSPLHF TGTGCCAGCAGCCGCCAGGGGACAGGGGGAAATTCACCCCTCCACTTT
TRBJ1-5 TRBV19 NA NA CASSATPRQPVNQPQHF TGTGCCAGTAGTGCCACTCCCAGACAGCCGGTCAATCAGCCCCAGCATTTT
TRBJ2-1 TRBV2 TRBD1 NA CASSDPGQGAHEQFF TGTGCCAGCAGTGATCCCGGACAGGGGGCACATGAGCAGTTCTTC
TRBJ2-7 TRBV5-5 TRBD1 once CASSFDRGAYEQYF TGTGCCAGCAGCTTCGACAGGGGAGCCTACGAGCAGTACTTC
TRBJ2-7 TRBV7-9 NA NA CASSLRGYEQYF TGTGCCAGCAGCCTCCGGGGGTACGAGCAGTACTTC
TRBJ2-6 TRBV7-8 NA NA CASSAGPPLSGANVLTF TGTGCCAGCAGCGCGGGTCCCCCCCTCTCTGGGGCCAACGTCCTGACTTTC
TRBJ2-7 TRBV6-6 NA NA CASSPRFPYYEQYF TGTGCCAGCAGCCCCCGTTTCCCGTACTACGAGCAGTACTTC
TRBJ2-5 TRBV4-3 TRBD2 NA CASSQGSGGLQTQYF TGCGCCAGCAGCCAAGGTAGCGGGGGGCTTCAGACCCAGTACTTC
TRBJ2-5 TRBV11-3 TRBD2 NA CASSGTSETQYF TGTGCCAGCAGCGGGACTAGCGAGACCCAGTACTTC
TRBJ1-2 TRBV5-4 NA NA CASSLSPGSGGYTF TGTGCCAGCAGCTTGTCTCCGGGGTCGGGTGGCTACACCTTC
TRBJ2-2 TRBV28 TRBD1 NA CASSALTGRGTGELFF TGTGCCAGCAGTGCCCTGACAGGGCGAGGGACCGGGGAGCTGTTTTTT
TRBJ1-5 TRBV7-9 NA NA CASSLALSQPQHF TGTGCCAGCAGCTTAGCCCTCAGTCAGCCCCAGCATTTT
TRBJ2-3 TRBV4-2 TRBD2 NA CASSPTEGLAGADTQYF TGTGCCAGCAGCCCCACCGAGGGACTAGCGGGGGCAGATACGCAGTATTTT
TRBJ1-3 TRBV6-5 NA NA CASSYSESGAGNTIYF TGTGCCAGCAGTTACTCGGAATCGGGGGCTGGAAACACCATATATTTT